These 27 T cell receptor beta chains originate from one sample sequenced in a study of identical twins. From the 5' RACE reads, TCRdb called clonotypes with MiXCR, one entry per CDR3 protein. In the table there are approximately 300,000 distinct CDR3 sequences, nearly 9.5% of which are singletons. Another study also made use of these data, one on yellow fever vaccine responses in identical twins.

Sequenced input: CD8+ T cells sorted from blood. These receptors came from a woman aged 18-29 years in good health.

The V call is TRBV27, the J call TRBJ2-7, with a weak D call TRBD2 (6 bases). Germline V CDR1 and CDR2: MNHEY, SMNVEV (reference sequence). V lost 5 bases and J lost 3, with 20 bases in between. The CDR3 extends over 16 amino acids. CDR3 DNA: TGTGCCAGCAGTGGCACCGGGAGCCAGCCCTTCTACGAGCAGTACTTC. It encodes CASSGTGSQPFYEQYF.

In DNA, the CDR3 is TGTGCCTGGTACCCCGCGGGAAGCGCCGGGGAGCTGTTTTTT. Its protein product is CAWYPAGSAGELFF. The rearrangement uses TRBV30 and TRBJ2-2, with D possibly being TRBD2 (6 bases). The CDR3 sequence is 14 residues long. Trimming shortened V by 5 bases and J by 6 bases, and 16 bases separated the two germline ends. Looked up from germline, CDR1 is GTSNPN and CDR2 is SVGIG (reference sequence).

This clonotype has at least ten counts. The rearrangement uses TRBV5-1 and TRBJ1-5; D perhaps matches TRBD1 (5 bases). Trimming removed 0 bases from V and 0 bases from J, with 13 bases in between. This CDR3 contains 17 residues. Germline CDR1 SGHRS, CDR2 YFSETQ. The CDR3 is CASSLAGQDYSNQPQHF. The CDR3 DNA reads as TGCGCCAGCAGCTTGGCGGGGCAGGATTATAGCAATCAGCCCCAGCATTTT.

This clonotype was counted ten times or more. The chain uses TRBV10-3 and TRBJ2-5; D may be TRBD1 (6 bases). V gave up 0 bases and J gave up 1 base, with 9 bases separating them. The CDR3 sequence is 15 residues long. Germline CDR1 and CDR2: ENHRY and SYGVKD. The CDR3 DNA follows: TGTGCCATCAGTGAGTCCTTGGGGGCCCAAGAGACCCAGTACTTC. This translates into CAISESLGAQETQYF.

In this sample, this clonotype turned up a few times. The chain couples TRBV5-5 to TRBJ2-7, with D possibly matching TRBD2 (6 bases). Trimming shortened V by 1 base and J by 3 bases, and 11 bases separated the two germline ends. Germline V gives CDR1 SGHKS, CDR2 YYEKEE (reference sequence). The CDR3 spans 14 residues. CDR3 sequence (DNA): TGTGCCAGCAGCTTGCTAGGGGAGGTCTACGAGCAGTACTTC. It codes for CASSLLGEVYEQYF.

The rearrangement uses TRBV7-9 and TRBJ2-3; 12 nucleotides agree with TRBD2. The CDR3 totals 15 residues. Germline values: CDR1 SEHNR, CDR2 FQNEAQ (reference sequence). The J segment lost 4 bases and the V segment lost 3 bases, leaving 2 bases of the junction unmatched. As DNA, the CDR3 is TGTGCCAGCAGCTTCCTAGCGGGGGGGGCAGATACGCAGTATTTT. Protein sequence: CASSFLAGGADTQYF.

This clonotype was seen ten or more times. The CDR3 here is CASSRTGEREKLFF. In DNA, the CDR3 is TGTGCCAGCAGCCGGACAGGTGAACGAGAAAAACTGTTTTTT. The chain combines TRBV7-9 with TRBJ1-4; 7 nucleotides align to TRBD1. CDR1 SEHNR and CDR2 FQNEAQ come from the germline V gene (reference sequence). The CDR3 sequence is 14 residues long. The V and J ends lost 5 bases and 8 bases, in that order; junction bases with no gene match: 8.

CDR3 nucleotides: TGTGCCAGCAGCCCCAACGAAGAGCAGTTCTTC. Its protein is CASSPNEEQFF. The rearrangement links TRBV7-6 to TRBJ2-1; no definite D call. Trimming pared 5 bases from V and 10 bases from J, leaving 9 bases between. This CDR3 comprises 11 residues. The germline CDR1 and CDR2 sequences are SGHVS and FNYEAQ.

The chain links TRBV27 to TRBJ2-7; TRBD1 aligns across 8 bases. Trimming took 4 bases from V and 2 from J; bases not matched to a gene: 7. Germline loops: CDR1 MNHEY, CDR2 SMNVEV (reference sequence). The CDR3 is 15 amino acids. This chain's CDR3 is CASSSPEQGAYEQYF. The CDR3 DNA follows: TGTGCCAGCAGTTCCCCGGAACAGGGGGCCTACGAGCAGTACTTC.

This clonotype has ten or more counts. V usage is TRBV12-3 or TRBV12-4 and J usage is TRBJ2-3; weak D call: TRBD2 (5 bases). V was cut by 8 bases and J by 5 bases, with 17 bases left in between. This CDR3 is 14 amino acids long. CDR3 coding DNA: TGTGCCAGCTTTTCCGGGCTCCGGGGAGATACGCAGTATTTT. It yields the protein CASFSGLRGDTQYF.

This clonotype was detected a few times. This sequence joins TRBV5-1 and TRBJ2-1, with TRBD2 identical over 8 bases. CDR3 length equals 16 residues. Germline V lookup: CDR1 SGHRS, CDR2 YFSETQ. V gave up 2 bases and J gave up 3 bases; unmatched junction bases: 7. CDR3 bases: TGCGCCAGCAGCTTTTGGCGGGGGGACATCTACAATGAGCAGTTCTTC. Translated, it gives CASSFWRGDIYNEQFF.

This clonotype has more than one count but fewer than ten. The CDR3 coding sequence is TGTGCCAGCACCCTACCGGAGGTTCGGGAAAAACTGTTTTTT. This translates into CASTLPEVREKLFF. V is TRBV7-9 and J is TRBJ1-4; D uncertain. CDR3 length equals 14 residues. Germline V gene data show CDR1 as SEHNR and CDR2 as FQNEAQ (reference sequence). The V gene lost 7 bases and the J gene lost 8 bases, with 17 bases spanning the gap.

The CDR3 spells CASSVRQDSPANVLTF. The CDR3 DNA reads TGTGCCAGCAGCGTACGACAGGACTCGCCGGCCAACGTCCTGACTTTC. J is TRBJ2-6 and V is TRBV7-2; weak D call: TRBD1 (6 bases). The CDR3 consists of 16 residues. V dropped 5 bases and J dropped 6 bases, with 17 bases sitting between them. Germline CDR1 and CDR2: SGHTA and FQGNSA.

This clonotype was seen a handful of times. V gene TRBV11-2 combines with J gene TRBJ2-6; D ambiguous. Between the trimmed V and J ends, which lost 8 bases and 1 base, there was a span of 12 bases. Germline values: CDR1 SGHAT, CDR2 FQNNGV. The CDR3 is made up of 15 amino acids. In DNA form, the CDR3 reads TGTGCCAGCGATAAAGTCGGTTCTGGGGCCAACGTCCTGACTTTC. This gives the protein CASDKVGSGANVLTF.

At least ten counts were recorded for this clonotype. The chain joins TRBV10-1 to TRBJ2-7; possibly TRBD2 for D (6 bases). CDR3 length: 15 amino acids. Germline assignment: CDR1 WNHNN and CDR2 SYGVQD (reference sequence). V lost 1 base, J lost 1 base, and 11 bases lay in between. Here the CDR3 reads CASSEWREGSYEQYF. Here the CDR3 DNA reads TGCGCCAGCAGTGAGTGGCGGGAAGGGTCCTACGAGCAGTACTTC.

The chain uses TRBV4-2 and TRBJ2-7; D is perhaps TRBD2 (5 bases). CDR3 length equals 14 residues. Germline loops: CDR1 LGHNA, CDR2 YNFKEQ. V was cut by 5 bases and J by 0 bases, with 11 bases left in between. CDR3 coding DNA: TGTGCCAGCAGCGCCCAGCGGAACTCCTACGAGCAGTACTTC. This sequence encodes CASSAQRNSYEQYF.

This clonotype was found many times. This chain uses TRBV5-1 with TRBJ1-3; TRBD1 matches 7 bases. CDR1 is SGHRS and CDR2 is YFSETQ in the germline V gene. J was trimmed by 2 bases and V by 3 bases; bases with no gene match: 2. The length of the CDR3 is 14 residues. The CDR3 bases are TGCGCCAGCAGCTCGACAGGGACTGGAAACACCATATATTTT. This encodes CASSSTGTGNTIYF.

The table lists this clonotype with a few counts. The rearrangement links TRBV18 to TRBJ2-7; D ambiguous. V lost 2 bases to trimming and J lost 2 bases, with 7 bases between them. CDR1 is KGHSH, CDR2 LQKENI, per germline. The CDR3 runs 13 residues. CDR3 DNA sequence: TGTGCCAGCTCACCAGCCGATGCCTACGAGCAGTACTTC. It is translated as CASSPADAYEQYF.

This clonotype showed up just a few times. The chain combines TRBV7-9 with TRBJ2-1; D may be TRBD2 (6 bases). This CDR3 has 16 amino acids. Germline V gene lookup returns CDR1 SEHNR and CDR2 FQNEAQ (reference sequence). V lost 4 bases and J lost 2, with 15 bases in between. CDR3 nucleotides: TGTGCCAGCAGCTCCACTAGCAAGGCCCCCTACAATGAGCAGTTCTTC. Protein product: CASSSTSKAPYNEQFF.

This clonotype has just a few counts. The chain employs TRBV29-1 and TRBJ2-7; no clear D. The CDR3 runs to 12 residues. V was shortened by 1 base and J by 6 bases, with 10 bases between the two germline ends. Per the germline V gene, CDR1 is SQVTM and CDR2 is ANQGSEA. CDR3 protein: CSVEGAPSEQYF. DNA for the CDR3: TGCAGCGTTGAAGGGGCACCTTCCGAGCAGTACTTC.

The sample holds a few counts of this clonotype. The rearrangement joins TRBV28 to TRBJ2-7, with TRBD1 matching over 7 bases. CDR1 is MDHEN, CDR2 SYDVKM, per germline. This CDR3 is built from 14 residues. After removal of 2 bases from V and 3 bases from J, the junction contained 4 bases not matched to a gene. DNA of the CDR3: TGTGCCAGCAGTTTAACCGCAGGGGGCTACGAGCAGTACTTC. Protein sequence: CASSLTAGGYEQYF.

CDR3 residues: CASSAWDGDYEQYF. The CDR3 DNA is TGTGCCAGCAGCGCCTGGGACGGAGACTACGAGCAGTACTTC. The chain joins TRBV7-8 to TRBJ2-7; D might be TRBD1 or TRBD2, each matching 5 bases. Germline V gene lookup returns CDR1 SGHVS and CDR2 FQNEAQ. V was pared by 5 bases and J by 3 bases, with 14 bases between. The CDR3 covers 14 residues.

In its sample, this clonotype was seen a few times. The J gene is TRBJ1-2, the V gene TRBV12-3 or TRBV12-4, with 11 bases that match TRBD1. The CDR3 runs to 14 residues. Germline trimming cut 4 bases from V and 8 bases from J; bases unmatched to any gene: 6. The DNA for the CDR3 is TGTGCCAGCAGTTCTGGGACAGGGGGTTGGGGCTACACCTTC. As protein: CASSSGTGGWGYTF.

This clonotype came up many times. The chain carries TRBV29-1 and TRBJ2-3; D not certain. V gave up 0 bases and J gave up 9 bases, with 13 bases separating them. The CDR3 contains 13 residues. From germline, CDR1 is SQVTM and CDR2 ANQGSEA. CDR3 residues: CSVEDLVGSTQYF. In DNA form, the CDR3 reads TGCAGCGTTGAAGACCTAGTGGGGTCCACGCAGTATTTT.

This clonotype was found a few times. This chain links TRBV12-3 or TRBV12-4 with TRBJ2-7; D is unresolved. The V gene lost 7 bases and the J gene lost 3 bases, with 19 bases spanning the gap. The CDR3 runs to 15 residues. CDR3 amino acids: CASTTIGVGIYEQYF. In nucleotides, the CDR3 is TGTGCCAGCACCACGATTGGGGTGGGCATCTACGAGCAGTACTTC.

The chain joins TRBV20-1 to TRBJ1-4; D remains unclear. V lost 4 bases and J lost 8, with 20 bases in between. Germline values: CDR1 DFQATT, CDR2 SNEGSKA (reference sequence). The CDR3 has 15 amino acids. Written as DNA, the CDR3 is TGCAGTGCTAATTTGTTAGGGCAGGAGGAGGAAAAACTGTTTTTT. Protein: CSANLLGQEEEKLFF.

This chain connects TRBV10-3 to TRBJ2-1; TRBD1 might be the D (6 bases). The germline gives CDR1 ENHRY, CDR2 SYGVKD. The CDR3 spans 15 residues. With 6 bases removed from V and 7 bases from J, the gap between germline ends came to 19 bases. The DNA for the CDR3 is TGTGCCATCAGGGAATACGAGGGACAAATGAATGAGCAGTTCTTC. Its protein product is CAIREYEGQMNEQFF.